These 19 T cell receptor beta chains share one sample of origin, sequenced in a study of cytomegalovirus exposure and HLA in healthy donors. Sequenced by immunoSEQ multiplex PCR; TCRdb stores in-frame clones only, minus some. The data show 200,000 or so clones, roughly 82% seen once. The specimen sequenced was PBMCs. All receptors come from a woman in her 30s in good health and CMV-seropositive.

The chain joins TRBV29-1 to TRBJ2-7; 7 bases fit TRBD1. Looked up from germline, CDR1 is SQVTM and CDR2 is ANQGSEA. The CDR3 is 13 amino acids. V shed 4 bases, J shed 2 bases, and the junction held 5 bases outside the gene matches. The CDR3 DNA reads TGCAGCGTTGGCATGGACAGGACCTACGAGCAGTACTTC. Translating gives CSVGMDRTYEQYF.

The chain uses TRBV5-1 and TRBJ2-3, with 8 bases fitting TRBD1. V trimming: 3 bases; J trimming: 5 bases; junction bases outside the gene matches: 8. Germline CDR1 SGHRS, CDR2 YFSETQ. The CDR3 sequence is 15 residues long. The CDR3 here is CASSWGQAEQDTQYF. CDR3 sequence (DNA): TGCGCCAGCAGCTGGGGACAGGCTGAACAAGATACGCAGTATTTT.

The chain couples TRBV11-2 to TRBJ1-2; D not resolved. The CDR3 totals 12 residues. The V gene's germline CDR1 is SGHAT and CDR2 FQNNGV. V gave up 5 bases and J gave up 4 bases, with 8 bases separating them. The CDR3 sequence: CASSLASYGYTF. CDR3 DNA sequence: TGTGCCAGCAGCCTAGCGTCCTATGGCTACACCTTC.

V usage is TRBV19 and J usage is TRBJ1-5, with D perhaps matching TRBD1 (5 bases). Trimming took off 6 bases at V and 3 bases at J, with 24 bases between the two ends. CDR1 is LNHDA, CDR2 SQIVND, per germline (reference sequence). CDR3 length equals 18 residues. The CDR3 is CASSPAGGVFAPNQPQHF. In DNA, the CDR3 is TGTGCCAGTAGCCCGGCTGGGGGGGTTTTTGCCCCCAATCAGCCCCAGCATTTT.

The table lists this clone with a few counts. The chain combines TRBV29-1 with TRBJ1-5; D is possibly TRBD1 (6 bases). The CDR3 sequence is 12 residues long. The germline V gene encodes CDR1 SQVTM and CDR2 ANQGSEA. V shed 7 bases and J shed 6 bases, with 13 bases lying between them. In DNA, the CDR3 is TGCAGCGCAACTCAGGGGACTCAGCCCCAGCATTTT. Translating it yields CSATQGTQPQHF.

This chain connects TRBV29-1 to TRBJ2-3; no clear D. Germline V CDR1 and CDR2: SQVTM, ANQGSEA. V lost 5 bases and J 6 bases, leaving 18 bases between the germline ends. This CDR3 spans 14 amino acids. Here the CDR3 DNA reads TGCAGCGTTTTCTCCGGAGCCAAGACCGATACGCAGTATTTT. It yields the protein CSVFSGAKTDTQYF.

The chain recombines TRBV4-2 with TRBJ1-5, with TRBD1 matching 8 bases. The CDR3 length is 17 residues. J was trimmed by 3 bases and V by 1 base; bases with no gene match: 8. CDR1 is LGHNA, CDR2 YNFKEQ, per germline. The DNA for the CDR3 is TGTGCCAGCAGCCAAGTTTCAGGGGGCGATGACAATCAGCCCCAGCATTTT. This gives the protein CASSQVSGGDDNQPQHF.

The rearrangement joins TRBV5-6 to TRBJ2-1; D not certain. The CDR3 length is 15 residues. Deletions cut 0 bases from V and 2 bases from J, with 9 bases between. Germline CDR1 is SGHDT and CDR2 is YYEEEE. The CDR3 DNA is TGTGCCAGCAGCTTGGTTGGGCTAACCTACAATGAGCAGTTCTTC. Its translation is CASSLVGLTYNEQFF.

The V call is TRBV29-1, the J call TRBJ2-1; 8 bases are a match to TRBD2. Germline loops: CDR1 SQVTM, CDR2 ANQGSEA. CDR3 length: 13 amino acids. Losses at the gene ends were 4 bases for V and 5 bases for J; bases not matched to a gene: 4. The CDR3 nucleotides are TGCAGCGTTGTACTAGCGGTCCACAATGAGCAGTTCTTC. Translating gives CSVVLAVHNEQFF.

The gene calls are TRBV30 and TRBJ1-2, with a weak D call TRBD1 (6 bases). V lost 3 bases to trimming and J lost 6 bases, with 14 bases between them. The CDR3 sequence is 13 residues long. Per germline, CDR1 GTSNPN and CDR2 SVGIG (reference sequence). The CDR3 region is CAWRRRTDDGYTF. The CDR3 bases are TGTGCCTGGAGAAGACGGACAGATGATGGCTACACCTTC.

The count of this clone is one. V and J are TRBV6-5 and TRBJ1-5, with a tentative D call TRBD1 (5 bases). CDR1 is MNHEY and CDR2 is SVGAGI in the germline V gene. V lost 10 bases, J lost 0 bases, and 10 bases lay in between. This CDR3 comprises 13 residues. The CDR3 DNA is TGTGCCACCAGCAGGGTTAGCAATCAGCCCCAGCATTTT. Amino acid sequence: CATSRVSNQPQHF.

The chain links TRBV11-3 to TRBJ2-2; D gene uncertain. V was clipped by 2 bases and J by 0 bases, with 7 bases between them. Per the germline V gene, CDR1 is SGHNT and CDR2 is YENEEA. The CDR3 totals 15 residues. CDR3 region: CASSLSPANTGELFF. Written as DNA, the CDR3 is TGTGCCAGCAGCTTATCACCGGCGAACACCGGGGAGCTGTTTTTT.

The gene calls are TRBV27 and TRBJ1-1; D unresolved. The V gene lost 7 bases and the J gene lost 7 bases, with 19 bases spanning the gap. The CDR3 is 14 residues long. CDR1 is MNHEY, CDR2 SMNVEV, per germline (reference sequence). CDR3 nucleotide sequence: TGTGCCAGCACCCTCAAGCCCTATAGCGGTGAAGCTTTCTTT. Residues: CASTLKPYSGEAFF.

J is TRBJ1-4 and V is TRBV5-4; no definite D call. The CDR3 has 12 amino acids. Looked up from germline, CDR1 is SGHNT and CDR2 is YYREEE (reference sequence). Trimming shortened V by 5 bases and J by 5 bases, and 7 bases separated the two germline ends. The CDR3 bases are TGTGCCAGCAGTCGCGTGAATGAAAAACTGTTTTTT. It yields the protein CASSRVNEKLFF. The full variable domain, rest sourced from reference TRBV5-4 and TRBJ1-4, is ETGVTQSPTHLIKTRGQQVTLRCSSQSGHNTVSWYQQALGQGPQFIFQYYREEENGRGNFPPRFSGLQFPNYSSELNVNALELDDSALYLCASSRVNEKLFFGSGTQLSVL.

In its sample, this clone was seen once. V is TRBV29-1 and J is TRBJ2-3, with TRBD2 identical over 9 bases. This CDR3 region has 16 residues. The germline V gene encodes CDR1 SQVTM and CDR2 ANQGSEA. The CDR3 sequence is CSTMRRREGMADTQYF. The DNA for the CDR3 is TGCAGTACCATGAGGAGGCGGGAGGGCATGGCAGATACGCAGTATTTT.

The gene calls are TRBV5-6 and TRBJ2-7, with 12 bases lining up with TRBD2. Germline V lookup: CDR1 SGHDT, CDR2 YYEEEE. V shed 4 bases and J 5 bases; nucleotides not matched to a gene: 13. This CDR3 region has 17 residues. The CDR3 bases are TGTGCCAGCAGCGGGAGTCCGGGACTAGCGGGTTATAACGAGCAGTACTTC. Encoded protein: CASSGSPGLAGYNEQYF. The full variable domain, its missing parts supplied by reference TRBV5-6 and TRBJ2-7, is DAGVTQSPTHLIKTRGQQVTLRCSPKSGHDTVSWYQQALGQGPQFIFQYYEEEERQRGNFPDRFSGHQFPNYSSELNVNALLLGDSALYLCASSGSPGLAGYNEQYFGPGTRLTVT.

The chain links TRBV7-2 to TRBJ1-4; 7 bases fit TRBD1. The germline gives CDR1 SGHTA, CDR2 FQGNSA. The CDR3 is 15 residues long. V shed 4 bases and J 5 bases; nucleotides not matched to a gene: 7. The CDR3 reads CASSWRRGQNEKLFF. Written as DNA, the CDR3 is TGTGCCAGCAGCTGGAGAAGGGGACAGAATGAAAAACTGTTTTTT.

This clone was seen more than once but under ten times. V usage is TRBV6-5 and J usage is TRBJ1-2; TRBD1 matches 8 bases. V lost 2 bases to trimming and J lost 8 bases; unmatched junction nucleotides: 7. The CDR3 has 14 residues. Germline V lookup: CDR1 MNHEY, CDR2 SVGAGI. For the CDR3, the DNA is TGTGCCAGCAGTTACAGGGACAGGCTGGGAGGCTACACCTTC. Residues: CASSYRDRLGGYTF.

The chain combines TRBV28 with TRBJ2-1; tentative D call: TRBD1 (6 bases). V was cut by 6 bases and J by 9 bases, with 18 bases left in between. The CDR3 totals 14 residues. CDR1 and CDR2 (germline): MDHEN, SYDVKM. The CDR3 loop is CASSLRSTRGEQFF. DNA for the CDR3: TGTGCCAGCAGCTTAAGATCGACCAGGGGTGAGCAGTTCTTC.